These T cell receptor beta chains were read from a single sample in a study of blood T cell repertoires in COVID-19. Clones were sequenced by immunoSEQ multiplex PCR, and TCRdb holds only the in-frame ones, with some missing. The sample lists 250,000 or so clones, about 88% occurring once. Material: PBMCs or T cells enriched from blood (not recorded which). The receptors were gathered from a woman aged 50 to 65 who had been exposed to COVID-19. Each CDR3 is given with its conserved first and last residue. A D gene is named only where the DNA matches it firmly. Clone size is given for some rows only: seen once, a few or many times, or a class if the clone is expanded.

length	D	V	size	J	DNA	CDR3
18	TRBD2	TRBV7-8	NA	TRBJ2-2	TGTGCCAGCAGCTTACCTATCCGACTAGCGGTGAACACCGGGGAGCTGTTTTTT	CASSLPIRLAVNTGELFF
15	NA	TRBV9	NA	TRBJ1-1	TGTGCCAGCAGCGGCCGACACGGGGGGGCTTCTGAAGCTTTCTTT	CASSGRHGGASEAFF
16	TRBD1	TRBV25-1	few	TRBJ1-2	TGTGCCAGCAGCCCCGCCCTGATGGGACAGGGAGATGGCTACACCTTC	CASSPALMGQGDGYTF
16	NA	TRBV4-2	NA	TRBJ1-3	TGTGCCAGCAGCCGTGGCGAGGGAGGGTCTGGAAACACCATATATTTT	CASSRGEGGSGNTIYF
16	TRBD1	TRBV19	NA	TRBJ1-1	TGTGCCAGTAGTATTTCAGGGGGCTGGACGAACACTGAAGCTTTCTTT	CASSISGGWTNTEAFF
17	TRBD2	TRBV7-3	NA	TRBJ2-3	TGTGCCAGCAGCTTAACTGGCGGGGGGGCCGAAACAGATACGCAGTATTTT	CASSLTGGGAETDTQYF
14	NA	TRBV9	few	TRBJ1-6	TGTGCCAGCAGCAAGAGGGGAGGTGACTCACCCCTCCACTTT	CASSKRGGDSPLHF
13	NA	TRBV12-3/TRBV12-4	NA	TRBJ2-7	TGTGCCAGCAGTCGTACCTCTAGGGGCGAGCAGTACTTC	CASSRTSRGEQYF
11	NA	TRBV27	NA	TRBJ1-1	TGTGCCAGCAGTTACAGGGCGAAAGCTTTCTTT	CASSYRAKAFF
14	TRBD1	TRBV13	NA	TRBJ2-7	TGTGCCAGCAGCTTGGACAGGGAGGCCTACGAGCAGTACTTC	CASSLDREAYEQYF
13	NA	TRBV28	NA	TRBJ1-1	TGTGCCACGGGGAGGGTAGGTGACACTGAAGCTTTCTTT	CATGRVGDTEAFF
14	NA	TRBV3-1/TRBV3-2	NA	TRBJ2-3	TGTGCCAGCAGCCTTGGTCGCCGAGAAGATACGCAGTATTTT	CASSLGRREDTQYF
12	NA	TRBV19	NA	TRBJ1-2	TGTGCCAGTAGTACCTCACGGAGCGGCTACACCTTC	CASSTSRSGYTF
14	NA	TRBV7-3	NA	TRBJ1-1	TGTGCCAGCAGCGCATCGGGGAGGAACACTGAAGCTTTCTTT	CASSASGRNTEAFF
15	TRBD1	TRBV19	NA	TRBJ1-1	TGTGCCAGTAGTAAGGACAGGGGTTCGTACACTGAAGCTTTCTTT	CASSKDRGSYTEAFF
16	NA	TRBV18	NA	TRBJ2-6	TGTGCCAGCTCACCACCCCAGGCCCCGGGGGCCAACGTCCTGACTTTC	CASSPPQAPGANVLTF
12	NA	TRBV12-3/TRBV12-4	NA	TRBJ2-7	TGTGCCAGCGCGGTAAGGGGAAAAGAGCAGTACTTC	CASAVRGKEQYF
13	NA	TRBV28	NA	TRBJ1-4	TGTGCCAGCAGTTCAGGGTCGGAAGAAAAACTGTTTTTT	CASSSGSEEKLFF
14	TRBD1	TRBV29-1	NA	TRBJ2-7	TGCAGCGTAGAAGACGTACAGGGGGCGGACGAGCAGTACTTC	CSVEDVQGADEQYF
16	NA	TRBV7-9	NA	TRBJ1-3	TGTGCCAGCAGCATACCCCGAGGGGGGGCGGGAAACACCATATATTTT	CASSIPRGGAGNTIYF
14	TRBD1	TRBV2	few	TRBJ2-1	TGTGCCAGCATCCGCGGACAGGGACGGGTTGAGCAGTTCTTC	CASIRGQGRVEQFF
16	NA	TRBV4-1	NA	TRBJ1-2	TGCGCCAGCAGCCAAGTATATTCAAAGGGGAGGTATGGCTACACCTTC	CASSQVYSKGRYGYTF
14	TRBD1	TRBV28	NA	TRBJ1-1	TGTGCCAGCAGCCTAAGGACAGGGGGCACTGAAGCTTTCTTT	CASSLRTGGTEAFF
20	NA	TRBV6-6	NA	TRBJ1-2	TGTGCCAGCAGTCGCGGACCCTTAATGAGACAGGTGGGGTTAGTAGATGGCTACACCTTC	CASSRGPLMRQVGLVDGYTF
13	NA	TRBV12-3/TRBV12-4	NA	TRBJ1-1	TGTGCCAGCAGTTCGGCAGGGGTCACTGAAGCTTTCTTT	CASSSAGVTEAFF
15	NA	TRBV5-6	once	TRBJ2-5	TGTGCCAGCAGCTATCTGGTTTCCAGGGCGGAGACCCAGTACTTC	CASSYLVSRAETQYF
16	NA	TRBV7-9	NA	TRBJ1-1	TGTGCCAGCAGCCTAATGTCCGGGACACCGAACACTGAAGCTTTCTTT	CASSLMSGTPNTEAFF
19	TRBD2	TRBV9	NA	TRBJ2-2	TGTGCCAGCAGCGTATCGGCTAGCGGGGGACACAGGAACACCGGGGAGCTGTTTTTT	CASSVSASGGHRNTGELFF
13	TRBD2	TRBV9	once	TRBJ2-1	TGTGCCAGCAGCCGGGAGGTCCACAATGAGCAGTTCTTC	CASSREVHNEQFF
12	NA	TRBV15	once	TRBJ1-2	TGTGCCACCAGCAGAGTTAGCTATGGCTACACCTTC	CATSRVSYGYTF
13	TRBD1	TRBV29-1	once	TRBJ1-3	TGCAGCGCCGGACAGGTCGCTGGAAACACCATATATTTT	CSAGQVAGNTIYF
14	NA	TRBV5-4	once	TRBJ1-1	TGTGCCAGCAGCCCAAACAGCATGAACACTGAAGCTTTCTTT	CASSPNSMNTEAFF
16	NA	TRBV4-3	NA	TRBJ1-3	TGCGCCAGCAGCCAAGACGGAACAGGGCCTGGAAACACCATATATTTT	CASSQDGTGPGNTIYF
15	TRBD1	TRBV25-1	NA	TRBJ2-7	TGTGCCAGCAGTGAACCAAAGACAGGGACGGGCGAGCAGTACTTC	CASSEPKTGTGEQYF
14	TRBD2	TRBV30	NA	TRBJ2-3	TGTGCCTGGGAACCGGGGAGGGGCACAGATACGCAGTATTTT	CAWEPGRGTDTQYF
12	TRBD1	TRBV14	NA	TRBJ2-3	TGTGCCAGCTCGAGGGGGCCAGATACGCAGTATTTT	CASSRGPDTQYF
17	NA	TRBV19	once	TRBJ1-1	TGTGCCAGTAGTGGATCCCCTAGGACGGGCGGGGGCACTGAAGCTTTCTTT	CASSGSPRTGGGTEAFF
15	TRBD2	TRBV11-2	NA	TRBJ2-1	TGTGCCAGCAGCTCGAGCGGGGGTACCTACAATGAGCAGTTCTTC	CASSSSGGTYNEQFF
20	NA	TRBV6-4	NA	TRBJ1-5	TGTGCCAGCAGTCCCTCCTCGCGGGGACTTTCGATTAATAGCAATCAGCCCCAGCATTTT	CASSPSSRGLSINSNQPQHF
16	NA	TRBV5-1	NA	TRBJ1-6	TGCGCCAGCAGCTTTAGGGAGAGCTCCTATAATTCACCCCTCCACTTT	CASSFRESSYNSPLHF
13	NA	TRBV7-8	NA	TRBJ1-2	TGTGCCAGCAGCTGGAGTTCCTCGGCGGACTACACCTTC	CASSWSSSADYTF
12	NA	TRBV3-1/TRBV3-2	few	TRBJ2-1	TGTGCCAGCAGCCTCCAGTGGAATGAGCAGTTCTTC	CASSLQWNEQFF
18	TRBD2	TRBV25-1	NA	TRBJ2-5	TGTGCCAGCAGTGCGTCCACCCGGTTAACTAGCGGGGAAGAGACCCAGTACTTC	CASSASTRLTSGEETQYF
14	NA	TRBV3-1/TRBV3-2	NA	TRBJ1-2	TGTGCCAGCAGCCAAGACCGGGGGTCCTATGGCTACACCTTC	CASSQDRGSYGYTF
15	TRBD2	TRBV19	NA	TRBJ2-5	TGTGCCAGTAGTACCCACACTAGCGGGGCTGAGACCCAGTACTTC	CASSTHTSGAETQYF
15	NA	TRBV7-9	NA	TRBJ2-2	TGTGCCAGCAGCTTAGCGCGGAGGGGAGAGGGGGAGCTGTTTTTT	CASSLARRGEGELFF
16	NA	TRBV27	NA	TRBJ1-2	TGTGCCAGCAGTTTATTAGGAGGGAGAGGCGGTAATGGCTACACCTTC	CASSLLGGRGGNGYTF
15	TRBD1	TRBV19	NA	TRBJ2-7	TGTGCCAGTAGTATCGTGGGTTGGGACAGCTACGAGCAGTACTTC	CASSIVGWDSYEQYF
16	NA	TRBV6-5	once	TRBJ1-5	TGTGCCAGCAGTTATGGAGCGGGGTATAGCAATCAGCCCCAGCATTTT	CASSYGAGYSNQPQHF
15	NA	TRBV10-3	NA	TRBJ1-2	TGTGCCATCAGTGAGTCCCCGGGGGCTAACTATGGCTACACCTTC	CAISESPGANYGYTF
14	TRBD2	TRBV29-1	NA	TRBJ2-1	TGCAGCGTTGGCGCTAGCGGGGGTTACAATGAGCAGTTCTTC	CSVGASGGYNEQFF
16	TRBD2	TRBV5-4	NA	TRBJ2-4	TGTGCCAGCAGCCCTGGGACTAGCGGGGCTTTAAACATTCAGTACTTC	CASSPGTSGALNIQYF
13	NA	TRBV12-3/TRBV12-4	NA	TRBJ1-1	TGTGCCAGCAGCCGTACAGTGAACACTGAAGCTTTCTTT	CASSRTVNTEAFF
15	TRBD2	TRBV5-1	NA	TRBJ2-2	TGCGCCAGCAGCAGCGGGACGGAAAACACCGGGGAGCTGTTTTTT	CASSSGTENTGELFF
15	NA	TRBV23-1	NA	TRBJ2-7	TGCGCCAGGGAGAGGCATGACGGGTCTCCGAGGGAGCAGTACTTC	CARERHDGSPREQYF
18	NA	TRBV29-1	NA	TRBJ2-2	TGCAGCGCCAGCCGAAGACAGGGATGGGGGGCGAACACCGGGGAGCTGTTTTTT	CSASRRQGWGANTGELFF